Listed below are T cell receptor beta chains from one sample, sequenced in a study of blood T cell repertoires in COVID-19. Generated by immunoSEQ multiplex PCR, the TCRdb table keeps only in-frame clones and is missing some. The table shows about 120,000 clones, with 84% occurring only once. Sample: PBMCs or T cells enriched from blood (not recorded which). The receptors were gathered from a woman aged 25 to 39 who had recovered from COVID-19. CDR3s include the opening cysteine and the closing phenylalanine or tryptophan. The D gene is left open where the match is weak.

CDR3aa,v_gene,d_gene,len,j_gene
CAWDRGGNQPQHF,TRBV30,TRBD1,13,TRBJ1-5
CASSQNTGAYSPLHF,TRBV14,TRBD1,15,TRBJ1-6
CASSVTGPSYEQYF,TRBV5-4,TRBD1,14,TRBJ2-7
CASSYRLVKGYNEQFF,TRBV7-2,-,16,TRBJ2-1
CSVVQGTYEQYF,TRBV29-1,TRBD1,12,TRBJ2-7
CASSLHLGRRDTEAFF,TRBV3-1/TRBV3-2,-,16,TRBJ1-1
CASSAGQVAGNTIYF,TRBV5-4,TRBD1,15,TRBJ1-3
CAISDSGAGTYNEQFF,TRBV10-3,TRBD2,16,TRBJ2-1
CASRETGASGEQFF,TRBV28,TRBD1,14,TRBJ2-1
CASSKDREQETQYF,TRBV5-4,TRBD1,14,TRBJ2-5
CASSPGSSFFPLHF,TRBV6-5,-,14,TRBJ1-6
CASSQVRGGTEAFF,TRBV14,-,14,TRBJ1-1
CASSIWQRSYEQYF,TRBV19,-,14,TRBJ2-7
CASSQVPAGSLSSYNEQFF,TRBV4-3,TRBD2,19,TRBJ2-1
CASSQGTGRNQPQHF,TRBV4-3,TRBD1,15,TRBJ1-5
CASSLSRVAGGPNEQYF,TRBV7-8,TRBD2,17,TRBJ2-7
CASNPGLDTDTQYF,TRBV10-2,TRBD2,14,TRBJ2-3
CASSPGQRIGELFF,TRBV6-5,-,14,TRBJ2-2
CASSWGVPTDTQYF,TRBV5-1,-,14,TRBJ2-3
CASSRRTGRNSPLHF,TRBV7-2,TRBD1,15,TRBJ1-6
CASSPAVNYGYTF,TRBV5-8,-,13,TRBJ1-2
CASRATGSPNTIYF,TRBV13,-,14,TRBJ1-3
CASRRLAGRLEQYF,TRBV28,TRBD2,14,TRBJ2-7
CASSLVILGDRDYEQYF,TRBV7-8,TRBD1,17,TRBJ2-7
CASSSGTSIYEQYF,TRBV6-5,TRBD2,14,TRBJ2-7
CAWSGQGAWEKLFF,TRBV30,TRBD1,14,TRBJ1-4
CAIRETELNTEAFF,TRBV10-3,-,14,TRBJ1-1
CASSQDYGGAPPDTQYF,TRBV4-1,-,17,TRBJ2-3
CASSQVRQGYGYTF,TRBV3-1/TRBV3-2,TRBD1,14,TRBJ1-2
CASRDRGYEQYF,TRBV28,TRBD1,12,TRBJ2-7
CASSPSGNSNQPQHF,TRBV9,-,15,TRBJ1-5
CASSPVGGYYEQYF,TRBV5-6,-,14,TRBJ2-7
CASSSETAGVVTGELFF,TRBV27,TRBD2,17,TRBJ2-2
CASSSRTSGRVRQFF,TRBV28,TRBD2,15,TRBJ2-1
CASSLTPGVAYEKLFF,TRBV5-5,-,16,TRBJ1-4